A selection of T cell receptor beta chains follows, all from one sample in a study of blood T cell repertoires in COVID-19. The table came from immunoSEQ multiplex PCR; TCRdb's copy has only in-frame clones and leaves some out. The sample lists 170,000 or so clones; roughly four fifths were seen once. The sequenced material came from peripheral blood. The receptor set was obtained from a woman between 65 and 79 years old with COVID-19, enrolled during active disease. The conserved cysteine and the conserved F or W are not part of the CDR3 here. Each record gives: J gene, V gene, CDR3 protein.

J: TRBJ2-7
V: TRBV29-1
CDR3: SVEQFSGRSYEQY

J: TRBJ2-5
V: TRBV3-1/TRBV3-2
CDR3: ASSRYYSSGSSSVRETQY

J: TRBJ2-5
V: TRBV5-4
CDR3: ASSWPGLAGETQY

J: TRBJ2-1
V: TRBV2
CDR3: ASSSKLLSSDEQF

J: TRBJ2-3
V: TRBV29-1
CDR3: SSNRGPDTQY

J: TRBJ1-1
V: TRBV9
CDR3: ASRSRTGDPEAF

J: TRBJ1-2
V: TRBV7-9
CDR3: ASSRRGQEDYGYT

J: TRBJ2-1
V: TRBV9
CDR3: ASSVATSLNHEQF

J: TRBJ2-3
V: TRBV4-2
CDR3: ASSQAAPGDRVS

J: TRBJ2-1
V: TRBV19
CDR3: ASTPGVSGSYNEQF

J: TRBJ2-1
V: TRBV21-1
CDR3: ASSFSPRSGEQF

J: TRBJ2-1
V: TRBV27
CDR3: ASSLEAGQYNEQF

J: TRBJ2-7
V: TRBV19
CDR3: ASSIELDYEQY

J: TRBJ2-5
V: TRBV7-2
CDR3: ASAFVTSGSRETQY

J: TRBJ1-2
V: TRBV5-4
CDR3: ASSLAQGAGGYT

J: TRBJ2-3
V: TRBV5-4
CDR3: ASSLSASPDTQY

J: TRBJ2-2
V: TRBV3-1/TRBV3-2
CDR3: ASSHVRGTGELF

J: TRBJ2-7
V: TRBV6-5
CDR3: ASSYIPLSYEQY

J: TRBJ2-7
V: TRBV28
CDR3: ASSLSGTGAYEQY

J: TRBJ2-1
V: TRBV25-1
CDR3: ASSDSGRKNEQF

J: TRBJ1-3
V: TRBV9
CDR3: ASSDRGTAGNTIY

J: TRBJ2-7
V: TRBV3-1/TRBV3-2
CDR3: ASSRDSGSYEQY

J: TRBJ1-5
V: TRBV24-1
CDR3: ATSETGNQPQH

J: TRBJ1-6
V: TRBV10-2
CDR3: ASSHTGVRAYNSPLH

J: TRBJ2-1
V: TRBV10-1
CDR3: ASSEGSSYNEQF

J: TRBJ2-7
V: TRBV30
CDR3: AWSPTGPEQY

J: TRBJ1-4
V: TRBV5-1
CDR3: ASSLTGTTNEKLF

J: TRBJ1-5
V: TRBV24-1
CDR3: ARRDQPQH

J: TRBJ2-1
V: TRBV6-5
CDR3: ASRGTVPYNEQF

J: TRBJ1-2
V: TRBV6-1
CDR3: ASRWTGGSYGYT

J: TRBJ2-5
V: TRBV5-1
CDR3: ASSLSGGEETQY

J: TRBJ1-1
V: TRBV18
CDR3: ASSYEQGDTEAF

J: TRBJ2-3
V: TRBV7-2
CDR3: ASSPHRLADTQY

J: TRBJ1-2
V: TRBV5-5
CDR3: ASSLSGAGGYYGYT

J: TRBJ1-2
V: TRBV5-1
CDR3: ASSVSGSYGYT

J: TRBJ1-2
V: TRBV28
CDR3: ASSDQGAYWYT

J: TRBJ2-5
V: TRBV5-6
CDR3: ASSYRVGETQY

J: TRBJ2-3
V: TRBV5-6
CDR3: ASSWRTILGVTDTQY

J: TRBJ2-7
V: TRBV29-1
CDR3: SVREFNEQY

J: TRBJ2-5
V: TRBV18
CDR3: ASSLDPDSQETQY

J: TRBJ1-2
V: TRBV25-1
CDR3: ASRQGPGYGYT

J: TRBJ2-5
V: TRBV2
CDR3: ASSGWGGETQY

J: TRBJ2-5
V: TRBV19
CDR3: ASSPGLWGTQY

J: TRBJ2-1
V: TRBV7-2
CDR3: ASSLSPASSYNEQF

J: TRBJ2-5
V: TRBV6-2/TRBV6-3
CDR3: ASSYLGGGETQY

J: TRBJ2-7
V: TRBV27
CDR3: ASRGTESSYEQY

J: TRBJ2-3
V: TRBV5-1
CDR3: ASSSTGSTDTQY

J: TRBJ1-2
V: TRBV11-3
CDR3: ASSFSHATEGGYT

J: TRBJ2-2
V: TRBV7-3
CDR3: ASSSGTSGITGELF